Below are 27 T cell receptor beta chains sequenced from a single sample in a study of T cells in Graves' hyperthyroidism and ophthalmopathy. The CDR3 regions of TCR beta were amplified from RNA transcripts. Researchers ran a first-round RT-PCR on the TCR CDR3 using the HTBI primer set. TCRdb redid the calling of the multiplex PCR reads with MiXCR, one entry per CDR3 protein. The profile shows some 500,000 distinct CDR3 sequences, 13% to 15% of them singletons. The source material was blood. The receptor set was obtained from a woman aged 18-29 years with Graves' hyperthyroidism.

The sample holds a few counts of this clonotype. This chain uses TRBV20-1 with TRBJ2-3; D not certain. The V end lost 3 bases, the J end lost 1 base, and 14 bases lay between the germline ends. Germline CDR1 reads DFQATT; CDR2 reads SNEGSKA (reference sequence). The CDR3 extends over 15 amino acids. The CDR3 region is CSASPATAGTDTQYF. The CDR3 DNA follows: TGCAGTGCTAGCCCAGCGACGGCGGGCACAGATACGCAGTATTTT.

This clonotype was counted at least ten times. The chain has TRBV11-2 and TRBJ1-6; 8 bases agree with TRBD1. Trimming cost V 5 bases and J 6 bases; bases outside gene matches: 9. This CDR3 comprises 16 residues. Germline values: CDR1 SGHAT, CDR2 FQNNGV. As DNA, the CDR3 is TGTGCCAGCAGCCCGCTAAGGGACAGGTCTAATTCACCCCTCCACTTT. Translated: CASSPLRDRSNSPLHF.

This clonotype was counted a few times. The J gene is TRBJ2-1, the V gene TRBV30; D may be TRBD1 or TRBD2 (6 bases each). The CDR3 sequence is 14 residues long. Trimming pared 2 bases from V and 4 bases from J, leaving 12 bases between. Germline CDR1 GTSNPN, CDR2 SVGIG (reference sequence). The DNA for the CDR3 is TGTGCCTGGAGTAAGGGGGAGGATTACAATGAGCAGTTCTTC. Translated: CAWSKGEDYNEQFF.

This clonotype occurred many times. This rearrangement joins TRBV27 to TRBJ1-2, with D uncertain. The CDR3 has 13 residues. V was trimmed by 0 bases and J by 5 bases, leaving 7 bases between them. Germline V lookup: CDR1 MNHEY, CDR2 SMNVEV (reference sequence). DNA for the CDR3: TGTGCCAGCAGTTTATCCACTGATTATGGCTACACCTTC. Amino acids: CASSLSTDYGYTF.

This clonotype was detected ten times or more. The rearrangement uses TRBV12-3 or TRBV12-4 and TRBJ1-1; possible D gene TRBD1, 6 bases. V was trimmed by 6 bases and J by 6 bases, leaving 20 bases between them. This CDR3 contains 15 residues. The CDR3 bases are TGTGCCAGCAGCCCAACTTCCACAGGGTCCGCTGAAGCTTTCTTT. This codes for CASSPTSTGSAEAFF.

This clonotype was recorded at least ten times. V usage is TRBV12-3 or TRBV12-4 and J usage is TRBJ2-2; D is possibly TRBD2 (5 bases). V was cut by 8 bases and J by 6 bases, with 22 bases left in between. The CDR3 loop spans 16 amino acids. The CDR3 is CASSKRESRYPGELFF. The DNA for the CDR3 is TGTGCCAGCTCCAAGAGGGAAAGCCGGTACCCCGGGGAGCTGTTTTTT.

This clonotype came up many times. The V gene is TRBV6-2 or TRBV6-3, the J gene TRBJ2-7, with D perhaps given as TRBD1 or TRBD2 (6 bases each). Germline V gene sequence: CDR1 MNHEY, CDR2 SVGEGT. V was pared by 2 bases and J by 4 bases, with 18 bases between. The CDR3 sequence is 16 residues long. The CDR3 nucleotides read TGTGCCAGCAGTTACGATGGGGGGCCCTATGAATACGAGCAGTACGTC. Protein product: CASSYDGGPYEYEQYV.

This clonotype was observed many times. The chain uses TRBV12-3 or TRBV12-4 and TRBJ1-6, with 8 nucleotides matching TRBD1. Losses at the gene ends were 4 bases for V and 7 bases for J; bases not matched to a gene: 6. The CDR3 consists of 15 residues. DNA of the CDR3: TGTGCCAGCAGTTCCCCGGGACAGGCAAATTCACCCCTCCACTTT. It translates to CASSSPGQANSPLHF.

The chain is built from TRBV6-1 and TRBJ2-7; D not resolved. The germline V gene has CDR1 MNHNS and CDR2 SASEGT. The CDR3 sequence is 12 residues long. Trimming removed 11 bases at V and 5 bases at J, with 16 bases between. The CDR3 DNA is TGTGCCGGGGAACCCTTGAACCACGAGCAGTACGTC. Translation: CAGEPLNHEQYV.

This clonotype showed up many times. The rearrangement uses TRBV11-2 and TRBJ2-1, with 7 bases that match TRBD2. V lost 0 bases to trimming and J lost 8 bases; unmatched junction nucleotides: 7. The length of the CDR3 is 15 residues. Germline assignment: CDR1 SGHAT and CDR2 FQNNGV. The CDR3 loop reads CASSLERREMDEQFF. CDR3 DNA sequence: TGTGCCAGCAGCTTAGAAAGGCGGGAGATGGATGAGCAGTTCTTC.

The chain carries TRBV20-1 and TRBJ2-7, with D maybe TRBD1 (7 bases). Trimming removed 0 bases from V and 6 bases from J, with 21 bases in between. The CDR3 extends over 16 amino acids. The germline V gene encodes CDR1 DFQATT and CDR2 SNEGSKA (reference sequence). CDR3 coding DNA: TGCAGTGCTAGAGATTTAGGAGGGGGCGACTTCCCCGAGCAGTACTTC. It translates to CSARDLGGGDFPEQYF.

This clonotype was counted only a few times. The chain uses TRBV9 and TRBJ2-1; TRBD1 might be the D (5 bases). Per the germline V gene, CDR1 is SGDLS and CDR2 is YYNGEE. The V gene lost 0 bases and the J gene lost 2 bases, with 12 bases spanning the gap. The CDR3 spans 16 residues. CDR3 DNA sequence: TGTGCCAGCAGCGTAGTGGACAACCACCCCTACAATGAGCAGTTCTTC. Its translation is CASSVVDNHPYNEQFF.

This chain joins TRBV29-1 and TRBJ2-7, with 8 bases identical to TRBD1. This CDR3 spans 13 amino acids. Germline CDR1 is SQVTM and CDR2 is ANQGSEA. V trimming: 3 bases; J trimming: 2 bases; junction bases outside the gene matches: 3. The DNA of the CDR3 is TGCAGCGTTGAGAGGACAGGGCCCTACGAGCAGTACTTC. Residues: CSVERTGPYEQYF.

The gene calls are TRBV4-2 and TRBJ1-1; maybe TRBD1 (6 bases). This CDR3 contains 18 residues. The V end was cut by 4 bases, the J end by 3 bases, with 24 bases between. Germline lookup yields CDR1 LGHNA and CDR2 YNFKEQ. The CDR3 DNA sequence: TGTGCCAGCAGCCCAGGCGGGGGGCGGATGGAATTGGACACTGAAGCTTTCTTT. Amino acids: CASSPGGGRMELDTEAFF.

The chain uses TRBV6-1 and TRBJ2-1, with 10 bases fitting TRBD2. The CDR3 runs to 15 residues. The J segment lost 4 bases and the V segment lost 6 bases, leaving 6 bases of the junction unmatched. Germline V CDR1 and CDR2: MNHNS, SASEGT. The CDR3 region is CASSTSLAGYNEQFF. In nucleotides, the CDR3 is TGTGCCAGCAGCACTTCACTAGCGGGATACAATGAGCAGTTCTTC.

This sequence joins TRBV7-3 and TRBJ1-1; no reliable D call. The CDR3 spans 16 residues. Trimming removed 5 bases at V and 1 base at J, with 17 bases between. Germline V gene sequence: CDR1 SGHTA, CDR2 FQGTGA. The CDR3 here is CASSGPGRTGNTEAFF. The CDR3 nucleotides are TGTGCCAGCAGCGGCCCGGGAAGAACGGGGAACACTGAAGCTTTCTTT.

There are many counts of this clonotype. CDR3 region: CASSPKIAGLETQYF. As DNA, the CDR3 is TGTGCCAGCAGCCCAAAGATAGCGGGATTGGAGACCCAGTACTTC. The J gene is TRBJ2-5, the V gene TRBV7-3, with 8 bases identical to TRBD2. Germline lookup yields CDR1 SGHTA and CDR2 FQGTGA. Trimming removed 5 bases from V and 5 bases from J; junction bases left unmatched: 10. This CDR3 spans 15 amino acids.

The chain has TRBV19 and TRBJ2-3; no clear D. V lost 5 bases, J lost 1 base, and 10 bases lay in between. The CDR3 is 14 residues long. Germline V lookup: CDR1 LNHDA, CDR2 SQIVND (reference sequence). The CDR3 DNA follows: TGTGCCAGTAGTCCGGATCCAGGCACAGATACGCAGTATTTT. Translated: CASSPDPGTDTQYF.

Concerning this clonotype: A clone one base away is much larger, so this may be a read error. The chain is built from TRBV27 and TRBJ2-1; D is unresolved. TRBJ2-7 matches the DNA end more closely, so the J call is doubtful. The CDR3 sequence is 15 residues long. The germline V gene encodes CDR1 MNHEY and CDR2 SMNVEV (reference sequence). The CDR3 DNA reads as TGTGCCAGCAGTACCAATAGAAACTCCTACAATGAGCAGTACTTC. Amino acids: CASSTNRNSYNEQYF.

This clonotype was observed a handful of times. The chain carries TRBV30 and TRBJ2-1, with D maybe TRBD1 (5 bases). Germline V gives CDR1 GTSNPN, CDR2 SVGIG (reference sequence). This CDR3 has 13 residues. The germline V and J ends were trimmed by 5 bases and 6 bases, with 14 bases remaining between them. The CDR3 protein is CAWLVGDGNEQFF. The CDR3 coding sequence is TGTGCCTGGTTGGTAGGGGATGGCAATGAGCAGTTCTTC.

This clonotype was counted at least ten times. J is TRBJ2-3 and V is TRBV11-2, with D uncertain. V gave up 2 bases and J gave up 5 bases, with 11 bases separating them. Germline CDR1 and CDR2: SGHAT and FQNNGV. This CDR3 has 14 amino acids. The CDR3 DNA sequence: TGTGCCAGCAGCTTATTCATGGGGAAAGATACGCAGTATTTT. It codes for CASSLFMGKDTQYF.

V is TRBV2 and J is TRBJ2-1; 10 bases fit TRBD2. The CDR3 has 14 amino acids. Germline CDR1 reads SNHLY; CDR2 reads FYNNEI. Trimming removed 5 bases from V and 9 bases from J; junction bases left unmatched: 7. The CDR3 loop is CASSLLAGEVEQFF. In DNA form, the CDR3 reads TGTGCCAGCAGTCTTCTAGCGGGAGAGGTTGAGCAGTTCTTC.

The rearrangement links TRBV19 to TRBJ2-1; a weak D match, TRBD2 (6 bases). Germline lookup yields CDR1 LNHDA and CDR2 SQIVND (reference sequence). V shed 6 bases and J shed 8 bases, with 23 bases lying between them. The CDR3 is 16 amino acids. CDR3 residues: CASSPVLAELSHEQFF. The CDR3 DNA sequence: TGTGCCAGTAGCCCCGTGTTAGCGGAGCTTAGTCATGAGCAGTTCTTC.

This clonotype showed up just a few times. The chain recombines TRBV19 with TRBJ2-7; D is possibly TRBD1 (5 bases). This CDR3 spans 14 amino acids. V shed 4 bases and J shed 0 bases, with 10 bases lying between them. Germline V gene lookup returns CDR1 LNHDA and CDR2 SQIVND (reference sequence). The CDR3 is CASSNHRNSYEQYF. CDR3 coding DNA: TGTGCCAGTAGTAATCACAGGAACTCCTACGAGCAGTACTTC.

This clonotype came up a few times. This chain connects TRBV5-1 to TRBJ1-1; tentatively, D is TRBD1 (5 bases). The CDR3 length is 15 residues. The germline CDR1 and CDR2 sequences are SGHRS and YFSETQ. Trimming shortened V by 4 bases and J by 1 base, and 14 bases separated the two germline ends. Here the CDR3 reads CASSLEWGTNTEAFF. CDR3 sequence (DNA): TGCGCCAGCAGCCTGGAGTGGGGCACGAACACTGAAGCTTTCTTT. The full variable domain, with the rest looked up from reference TRBV5-1 and TRBJ1-1, is KAGVTQTPRYLIKTRGQQVTLSCSPISGHRSVSWYQQTPGQGLQFLFEYFSETQRNKGNFPGRFSGRQFSNSRSEMNVSTLELGDSALYLCASSLEWGTNTEAFFGQGTRLTVV.

This clonotype was observed at least ten times. The chain employs TRBV12-3 or TRBV12-4 and TRBJ2-7; 9 positions match TRBD2. V lost 6 bases and J lost 3; bases outside the gene matches: 3. This CDR3 is built from 13 residues. CDR3 DNA sequence: TGTGCCAGCAGAGTAGCGGGAGTCTACGAGCAGTACGTC. Translation: CASRVAGVYEQYV.

To note about this clonotype: A much larger clone sits a single nucleotide away, making a read error possible. The V call is TRBV29-1, the J call TRBJ2-7; D remains ambiguous. Per the germline V gene, CDR1 is SQVTM and CDR2 is ANQGSEA. CDR3 length: 12 residues. V lost 3 bases to trimming and J lost 3 bases, with 9 bases between them. The CDR3 coding sequence is TGCAGCGTTGAGGTCACAAACTACGAGCAGTACTTC. It yields the protein CSVEVTNYEQYF.